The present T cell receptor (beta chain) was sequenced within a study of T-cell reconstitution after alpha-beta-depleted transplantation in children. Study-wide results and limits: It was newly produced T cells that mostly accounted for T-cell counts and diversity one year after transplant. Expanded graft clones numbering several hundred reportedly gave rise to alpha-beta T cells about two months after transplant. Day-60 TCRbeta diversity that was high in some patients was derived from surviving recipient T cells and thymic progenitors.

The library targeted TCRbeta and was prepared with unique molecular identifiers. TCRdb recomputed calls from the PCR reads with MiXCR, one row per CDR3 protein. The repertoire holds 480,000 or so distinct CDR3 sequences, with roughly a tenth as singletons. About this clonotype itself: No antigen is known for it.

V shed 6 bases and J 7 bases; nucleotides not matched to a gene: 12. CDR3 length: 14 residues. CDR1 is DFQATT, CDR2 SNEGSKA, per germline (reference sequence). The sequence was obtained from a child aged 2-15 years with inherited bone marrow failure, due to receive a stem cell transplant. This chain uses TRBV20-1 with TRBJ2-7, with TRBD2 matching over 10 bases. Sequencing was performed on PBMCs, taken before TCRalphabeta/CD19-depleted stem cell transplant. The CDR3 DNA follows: TGCAGTGCAGCCGGGACTAGCGTCGCGGGAGAGCAGTACTTC. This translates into CSAAGTSVAGEQYF.